This record looks at one TCR beta chain sequence and its context. Its antigen is unidentified. The sample comes from a study of STAT5B mutations in CD4+ large granular lymphocyte leukemia. The study, taken as a whole, reports: Higher CD4+ than CD8+ T-LGLL clonality might reflect small sample size.

Produced via immunoSEQ multiplex PCR; TCRdb's table is partial and in-frame only. The sample lists roughly 23,000 clones, around 81% occurring once. Germline CDR1 and CDR2: SEHNR and FQNEAQ (reference sequence). With V trimmed by 5 bases and J by 4 bases, 5 bases remained unmatched. The CDR3 consists of 14 residues. V and J are TRBV7-9 and TRBJ1-2; 9 bases are shared with TRBD1. Sequenced sample: CD4+ T cells from blood buffy coats. This TCR derives from a human donor in good health. CDR3 bases: TGTGCCAGCAGCCAGCGGGGACAGGGCTATGGCTACACCTTC. It codes for CASSQRGQGYGYTF.